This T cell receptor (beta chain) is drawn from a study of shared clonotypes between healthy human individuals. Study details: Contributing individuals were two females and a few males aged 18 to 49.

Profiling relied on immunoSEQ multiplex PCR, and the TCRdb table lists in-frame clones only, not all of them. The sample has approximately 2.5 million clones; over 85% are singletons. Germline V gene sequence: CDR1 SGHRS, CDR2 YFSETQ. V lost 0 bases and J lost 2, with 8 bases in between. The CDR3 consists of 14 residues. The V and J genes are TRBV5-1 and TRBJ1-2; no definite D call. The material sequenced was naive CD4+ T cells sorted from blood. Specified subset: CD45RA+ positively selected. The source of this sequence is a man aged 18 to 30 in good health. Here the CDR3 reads CASSLETVNYGYTF. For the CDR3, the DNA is TGCGCCAGCAGCTTGGAAACTGTAAACTATGGCTACACCTTC.